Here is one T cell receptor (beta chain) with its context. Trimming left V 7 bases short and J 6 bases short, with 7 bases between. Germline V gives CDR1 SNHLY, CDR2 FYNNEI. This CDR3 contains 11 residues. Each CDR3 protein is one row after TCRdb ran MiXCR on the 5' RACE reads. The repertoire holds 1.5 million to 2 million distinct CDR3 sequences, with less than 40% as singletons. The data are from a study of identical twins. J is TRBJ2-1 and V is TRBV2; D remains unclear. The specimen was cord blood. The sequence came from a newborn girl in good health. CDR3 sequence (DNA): TGTGCCAGCAACCCTCTCAATGAGCAGTTCTTC. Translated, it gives CASNPLNEQFF. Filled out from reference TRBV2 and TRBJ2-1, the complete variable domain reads EPEVTQTPSHQVTQMGQEVILRCVPISNHLYFYWYRQILGQKVEFLVSFYNNEISEKSEIFDDQFSVERPDGSNFTLKIRSTKLEDSAMYFCASNPLNEQFFGPGTRLTVL.